This T cell receptor beta chain emerged from a study of blood T cells in healthy people across ages. Germline CDR1 and CDR2: SGHAT and FQNNGV. This CDR3 spans 12 amino acids. Through a sample-barcoded 5' primer and a J-beta primer mix, a second PCR was run for about 6 to 11 cycles. A single record per CDR3 protein comes from TCRdb applying MiXCR to the 5' RACE reads. The sample lists about 1.4 million distinct CDR3 sequences, roughly 64% occurring once. For this clonotype: A much larger clone lies a single base off, so this may be a read error.

The chain employs TRBV11-2 and TRBJ2-5; 8 bases line up with TRBD1. Gene TRBJ2-7 matches the end of the DNA better, so the J call may be wrong. The source is a young man in good health. What was sequenced was blood. For the CDR3, the DNA is TGTGCCAGCAGCTGGACAGGGAACGAGCAGTACTTC. Translation: CASSWTGNEQYF.